The clone carrying this TCR beta chain was seen only a few times. J was trimmed by 2 bases and V by 7 bases; bases with no gene match: 7. Germline V gene data show CDR1 as SQVTM and CDR2 as ANQGSEA. The CDR3 loop spans 14 amino acids. Original processing methods: Nucleated cell number was recorded as an estimate derived from reference gene primer amplification. The assay was immunoSEQ multiplex PCR, and TCRdb's table has in-frame clones only and misses some. For V, J and clone size, that table is used; D and trimming come from the DNA. The sample lists approximately 89,000 clones, approximately 80% occurring once. This sample is part of a study of blood T cell repertoires in COVID-19. About the research overall: Specimens from acute and convalescent COVID-19 originated in the United States, Italy and Spain. PBMCs, B-cell-depleted T cells, or T cells provided the cDNA or gDNA that made up the material.

What was sequenced was peripheral blood. The clonotype was recovered from a human donor in a cohort sampled during active COVID-19. The chain is built from TRBV29-1 and TRBJ2-3, with 9 bases matching TRBD1. CDR3 amino acids: CSAPGTGSTDTQYF. CDR3 in DNA: TGCAGCGCCCCCGGGACAGGGTCCACAGATACGCAGTATTTT.